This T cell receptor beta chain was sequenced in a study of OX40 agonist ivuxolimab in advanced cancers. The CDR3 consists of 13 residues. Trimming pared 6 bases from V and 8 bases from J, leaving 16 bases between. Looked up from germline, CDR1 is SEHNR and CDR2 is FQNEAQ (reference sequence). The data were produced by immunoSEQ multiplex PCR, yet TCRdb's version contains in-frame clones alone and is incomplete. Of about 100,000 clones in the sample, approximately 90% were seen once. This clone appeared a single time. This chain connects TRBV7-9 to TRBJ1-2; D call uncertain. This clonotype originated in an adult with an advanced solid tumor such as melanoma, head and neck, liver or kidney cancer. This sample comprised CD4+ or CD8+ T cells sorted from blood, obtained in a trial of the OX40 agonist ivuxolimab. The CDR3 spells CASSYRDPGGYTF. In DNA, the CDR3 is TGTGCCAGCAGTTACCGGGATCCGGGAGGCTACACCTTC.